Given below is one TCR beta chain in context. Its antigen is unidentified. This sample was taken from a study of T cell responses to AZD1222 COVID-19 vaccine. As for the study in general: Pooled samples include second doses given at about 4 or 12 weeks.

Points from the study as a whole: Among the donors, most were white British and more were female, and clonal diversity was possibly underestimated. The number of AZD1222 recipients seropositive at baseline was only 6 or 7. Only after the peak T cell response were repertoires sampled.

The repertoire was sequenced with immunoSEQ multiplex PCR; TCRdb's copy has only in-frame clones and lacks some. The profile shows about 110,000 clones, about 80% of them singletons. The CDR3 sequence is 12 residues long. CDR1 and CDR2 (germline): MDHEN, SYDVKM. Trimming took 7 bases from V and 1 from J, leaving 8 bases between them. The chain combines TRBV28 with TRBJ2-7; D might be TRBD1 or TRBD2, each matching 5 bases. The sequence was collected from an adult in good health. The material was peripheral blood, obtained on day 0 of AZD1222 vaccination. CDR3 nucleotides: TGTGCCAGCACGAGGGGTTCCTACGAGCAGTACTTC. Amino acid sequence: CASTRGSYEQYF. Full variable domain (rest looked up from reference TRBV28 and TRBJ2-7): DVKVTQSSRYLVKRTGEKVFLECVQDMDHENMFWYRQDPGLGLRLIYFSYDVKMKEKGDIPEGYSVSREKKERFSLILESASTNQTSMYLCASTRGSYEQYFGPGTRLTVT.